This entry lists 24 T cell receptor beta chains sequenced from one sample in a study of blood T cell repertoires in COVID-19. Produced via immunoSEQ multiplex PCR; TCRdb's table is partial and in-frame only. Of approximately 310,000 clones detected, 87% appear once; the ten largest clones hold 1%. The sequenced sample was peripheral blood. Every receptor here comes from a man aged 50 to 59 with active or convalescent COVID-19.

The CDR3, as DNA: TGTGCCAGCAGTTCCCGGGACACCTACAATGAGCAGTTCTTC. Translated, it gives CASSSRDTYNEQFF. V is TRBV27 and J is TRBJ2-1, with D tentatively TRBD1 (6 bases). Trimming removed 4 bases from V and 2 bases from J, with 9 bases in between. This CDR3 spans 14 amino acids. The germline V gene encodes CDR1 MNHEY and CDR2 SMNVEV (reference sequence).

This chain uses TRBV2 with TRBJ1-1; possible D gene TRBD1, 6 bases. V was shortened by 1 base and J by 7 bases, with 19 bases between the two germline ends. In germline, CDR1 is SNHLY, CDR2 FYNNEI. The CDR3 is 16 residues long. The CDR3 nucleotides read TGTGCCAGCAGTGAAGGACTACAGGGTCGGATTGGTGAAGCTTTCTTT. As protein: CASSEGLQGRIGEAFF.

The V gene is TRBV5-4, the J gene TRBJ1-2; the match to TRBD1 covers 7 bases. CDR3 length: 13 residues. V lost 4 bases, J lost 3 bases, and 3 bases stayed unmatched. Germline loops: CDR1 SGHNT, CDR2 YYREEE (reference sequence). CDR3 loop: CASSRTGDYGYTF. CDR3 bases: TGTGCCAGCAGCCGAACAGGGGACTATGGCTACACCTTC.

To note about this clone: The identical CDR3 is also encoded by other nucleotide sequences in the sample. This chain links TRBV5-1 with TRBJ1-4, with 9 bases lining up with TRBD1. Germline CDR1 SGHRS, CDR2 YFSETQ. V lost 0 bases and J lost 0; bases outside the gene matches: 0. There are 16 residues in the CDR3. In nucleotides, the CDR3 is TGCGCCAGCAGCTTGGGACAGGGGGCAACTAATGAAAAACTGTTTTTT. Translated: CASSLGQGATNEKLFF.

The rearrangement uses TRBV27 and TRBJ1-2, with 7 bases identical to TRBD1. CDR1 MNHEY and CDR2 SMNVEV come from the germline V gene (reference sequence). Trimming at V came to 2 bases and at J to 5 bases, leaving 8 bases not matched to a gene. The CDR3 loop spans 15 amino acids. CDR3: CASSLAGGLGYGYTF. CDR3 bases: TGTGCCAGCAGTTTAGCAGGGGGGCTGGGATATGGCTACACCTTC.

This sequence joins TRBV5-1 and TRBJ1-6, with 8 nucleotides matching TRBD1. CDR3 length equals 15 residues. In germline, CDR1 is SGHRS, CDR2 YFSETQ. Trimming at V came to 4 bases and at J to 8 bases, leaving 8 bases not matched to a gene. Written as DNA, the CDR3 is TGCGCCAGCAGCCTGCGGACAGGGCTCGATTCACCCCTCCACTTT. The encoded protein is CASSLRTGLDSPLHF. Full variable domain (missing parts from reference TRBV5-1 and TRBJ1-6): KAGVTQTPRYLIKTRGQQVTLSCSPISGHRSVSWYQQTPGQGLQFLFEYFSETQRNKGNFPGRFSGRQFSNSRSEMNVSTLELGDSALYLCASSLRTGLDSPLHFGNGTRLTVT.

The chain has TRBV5-6 and TRBJ2-7, with 14 bases that match TRBD2. There are 19 residues in the CDR3. J lost 3 bases, V lost 0 bases, and 11 bases had no gene match. Germline-derived CDR1 and CDR2 are SGHDT and YYEEEE. The CDR3 DNA sequence: TGTGCCAGCAGCTTGGTAGCCGGGACTAGCGGGGGAACAGTCTACGAGCAGTACTTC. This codes for CASSLVAGTSGGTVYEQYF.

The chain is built from TRBV27 and TRBJ2-1; D perhaps matches TRBD1 (6 bases). Germline V gene lookup returns CDR1 MNHEY and CDR2 SMNVEV (reference sequence). The CDR3 extends over 16 amino acids. The V gene lost 8 bases and the J gene lost 8 bases, with 25 bases spanning the gap. The CDR3 DNA follows: TGTGCCAGCCGACCTCTGGCGGGCACAGGGACATATGAGCAGTTCTTC. This gives the protein CASRPLAGTGTYEQFF.

The chain recombines TRBV28 with TRBJ2-1; maybe TRBD2 (6 bases). The CDR3 has 12 residues. With 7 bases removed from V and 5 bases from J, the gap between germline ends came to 9 bases. Germline CDR1 reads MDHEN; CDR2 reads SYDVKM. This CDR3 reads CASTGGHNEQFF. For the CDR3, the DNA is TGTGCCAGCACCGGGGGTCACAATGAGCAGTTCTTC.

The V and J genes are TRBV24-1 and TRBJ1-3; D gene unclear. The V gene lost 3 bases and the J gene lost 0 bases, with 11 bases spanning the gap. Per the germline V gene, CDR1 is KGHDR and CDR2 is SFDVKD. The CDR3 sequence is 16 residues long. The CDR3 DNA reads as TGTGCCACCAGTGATCCCGGGAGTTCCTCTGGAAACACCATATATTTT. Translated, it gives CATSDPGSSSGNTIYF.

The rearrangement uses TRBV6-5 and TRBJ1-1; D gene ambiguous. Trimming pared 2 bases from V and 5 bases from J, leaving 9 bases between. The CDR3 contains 13 residues. Germline V CDR1 and CDR2: MNHEY, SVGAGI. CDR3 nucleotide sequence: TGTGCCAGCAGTTACCGGGAACGTACTGAAGCTTTCTTT. This encodes CASSYRERTEAFF.

V and J are TRBV2 and TRBJ2-2, with D possibly being TRBD1 (6 bases). From germline, CDR1 is SNHLY and CDR2 FYNNEI. V lost 6 bases to trimming and J lost 3 bases, with 14 bases between them. The CDR3 is 15 amino acids. CDR3 coding DNA: TGTGCCAGCAGGTACAGGGATTTTCACACCGGGGAGCTGTTTTTT. This encodes CASRYRDFHTGELFF.

The chain carries TRBV4-2 and TRBJ1-3; D gene uncertain. CDR1 and CDR2 (germline): LGHNA, YNFKEQ. Between the trimmed V and J ends, which lost 1 base and 2 bases, there was a span of 12 bases. The CDR3 has 16 residues. CDR3 protein: CASSQAYIEAGNTIYF. The DNA for the CDR3 is TGTGCCAGCAGCCAAGCCTACATAGAGGCTGGAAACACCATATATTTT.

This chain links TRBV2 with TRBJ1-1, with 9 positions matching TRBD1. Germline V lookup: CDR1 SNHLY, CDR2 FYNNEI. The CDR3 is 15 residues long. V was pared by 0 bases and J by 5 bases, with 4 bases of the junction left unmatched. CDR3 DNA: TGTGCCAGCAGTGAAGCACAGGGGGCGCGAACTGAAGCTTTCTTT. Protein: CASSEAQGARTEAFF. The entire variable domain, with the rest obtained from reference TRBV2 and TRBJ1-1, is as follows: EPEVTQTPSHQVTQMGQEVILRCVPISNHLYFYWYRQILGQKVEFLVSFYNNEISEKSEIFDDQFSVERPDGSNFTLKIRSTKLEDSAMYFCASSEAQGARTEAFFGQGTRLTVV.

This clone was seen a handful of times. The chain recombines TRBV18 with TRBJ2-1, with TRBD1 as a possible D gene (6 bases). CDR3 length: 15 residues. Germline loops: CDR1 KGHSH, CDR2 LQKENI. Trimming stripped 1 base from V and 2 bases from J, with 9 bases between. The CDR3 nucleotides read TGTGCCAGCTCACCACAGGACAGCACCTACAATGAGCAGTTCTTC. Its protein product is CASSPQDSTYNEQFF.

The V gene is TRBV19, the J gene TRBJ1-6; a weak D match, TRBD1 (5 bases). CDR1 and CDR2 (germline): LNHDA, SQIVND (reference sequence). The CDR3 totals 17 residues. Trimming took off 5 bases at V and 0 bases at J, with 14 bases between the two ends. This chain's CDR3 is CASSSSGPSSYNSPLHF. The CDR3 coding sequence is TGTGCCAGTAGTTCCTCAGGGCCGAGCTCCTATAATTCACCCCTCCACTTT.

The CDR3 DNA reads as TGTGCCAGCAGCTCAACAGGGTCGAACTATGGCTACACCTTC. It is translated as CASSSTGSNYGYTF. V usage is TRBV7-8 and J usage is TRBJ1-2, with D possibly TRBD1 on 6 matching bases. The CDR3 extends over 14 amino acids. Germline CDR1 SGHVS, CDR2 FQNEAQ. Trimming removed 4 bases from V and 2 bases from J, with 11 bases in between.

The chain is built from TRBV7-2 and TRBJ2-5; possible D gene TRBD2, 5 bases. CDR3 length equals 17 residues. With 8 bases removed from V and 4 bases from J, the gap between germline ends came to 26 bases. Germline V gene sequence: CDR1 SGHTA, CDR2 FQGNSA. CDR3 DNA sequence: TGTGCCAGCGCTTCACAGCAAGGGCGGGCCGTTAGAGAGACCCAGTACTTC. This translates into CASASQQGRAVRETQYF.

This clone occurred a few times. Different DNA sequences within this sample yield the same CDR3. CDR3 loop: CASSLGTGSNSPLHF. In nucleotides, the CDR3 is TGCGCCAGCAGCTTGGGGACAGGGAGCAATTCACCCCTCCACTTT. The chain joins TRBV5-1 to TRBJ1-6, with 8 positions matching TRBD1. CDR1 and CDR2 (germline): SGHRS, YFSETQ. The CDR3 covers 15 residues. J was trimmed by 7 bases and V by 0 bases; bases with no gene match: 3.

This chain joins TRBV2 and TRBJ1-3; D uncertain. CDR1 SNHLY and CDR2 FYNNEI come from the germline V gene. Between the trimmed V and J ends, which lost 8 bases and 4 bases, there was a span of 9 bases. The CDR3 is made up of 12 amino acids. DNA of the CDR3: TGTGCCAGCGCCGAAAGCGGAAACACCATATATTTT. Protein: CASAESGNTIYF.

This chain joins TRBV7-2 and TRBJ2-1; 13 positions agree with TRBD2. CDR1 and CDR2 from the germline V gene are SGHTA and FQGNSA. The CDR3 has 16 residues. Germline trimming cut 5 bases from V and 7 bases from J; bases unmatched to any gene: 8. DNA of the CDR3: TGTGCCAGCAGCCCCCCCGGGACTAGCGGGACGAATGAGCAGTTCTTC. Translating it yields CASSPPGTSGTNEQFF.

The genes are TRBV10-3 and TRBJ2-1, with 9 bases lining up with TRBD1. CDR3 length equals 15 residues. V lost 4 bases and J lost 6; bases outside the gene matches: 7. CDR1 is ENHRY, CDR2 SYGVKD, per germline. CDR3 coding DNA: TGTGCCATCAGTGTAGACAGGGGGTATAGCAATGAGCAGTTCTTC. This codes for CAISVDRGYSNEQFF.

This chain joins TRBV19 and TRBJ2-7, with D possibly being TRBD1 (6 bases). The germline V gene has CDR1 LNHDA and CDR2 SQIVND (reference sequence). V lost 0 bases and J 4 bases, leaving 19 bases between the germline ends. This CDR3 spans 17 amino acids. This chain's CDR3 is CASSIDFNRDPRYEQYF. In nucleotides, the CDR3 is TGTGCCAGTAGTATAGATTTTAACAGGGATCCCCGTTACGAGCAGTACTTC.

This sequence joins TRBV5-8 and TRBJ2-5; 7 bases line up with TRBD1. The J segment lost 5 bases and the V segment lost 6 bases, leaving 7 bases of the junction unmatched. The CDR3 loop spans 13 amino acids. The germline V gene has CDR1 SGHTS and CDR2 YDEGEE. This chain's CDR3 is CASILGGGETQYF. The CDR3 DNA follows: TGTGCCAGCATTTTAGGGGGCGGGGAGACCCAGTACTTC.